The 28 T cell receptor beta chains reported below all come from one sample, sequenced in a study of blood T cell repertoires in COVID-19. Using immunoSEQ multiplex PCR, the repertoire was profiled, and TCRdb retains in-frame clones only, with some absent. There are about 150,000 clones in the sample; more than 80% occur only once, and less than 3% lies in the top ten. The source material was peripheral blood. The receptors stem from a man between 60 and 70 years old with acute or convalescent COVID-19.

The chain links TRBV19 to TRBJ1-2, with 8 bases matching TRBD1. The CDR3 has 15 residues. Germline V gene data show CDR1 as LNHDA and CDR2 as SQIVND (reference sequence). With V trimmed by 2 bases and J by 3 bases, 5 bases remained unmatched. The chain's CDR3 is CASSIPAGGHYGYTF. CDR3 DNA sequence: TGTGCCAGTAGTATACCTGCAGGGGGCCACTATGGCTACACCTTC.

This rearrangement joins TRBV18 to TRBJ1-2, with 9 bases aligning to TRBD1. This CDR3 region has 17 residues. Germline CDR1 is KGHSH and CDR2 is LQKENI. V shed 2 bases, J shed 0 bases, and the junction held 7 bases outside the gene matches. The CDR3 coding sequence is TGTGCCAGCTCACCAAGGACAGGGGAGACTACTAACTATGGCTACACCTTC. It translates to CASSPRTGETTNYGYTF.

The chain couples TRBV19 to TRBJ1-2, with no clear D. Trimming took off 5 bases at V and 3 bases at J, with 13 bases between the two ends. CDR1 is LNHDA and CDR2 is SQIVND in the germline V gene (reference sequence). The CDR3 contains 14 residues. CDR3 in DNA: TGTGCCAGTAGTCCACAGAATACCTACTATGGCTACACCTTC. Its translation: CASSPQNTYYGYTF.

The CDR3 loop reads CASGPEGLRTDTQYF. CDR3 sequence (DNA): TGTGCCAGCGGACCCGAAGGACTTCGCACAGATACGCAGTATTTT. J is TRBJ2-3 and V is TRBV5-4, with a possible D match to TRBD2 (5 bases). Germline CDR1 reads SGHNT; CDR2 reads YYREEE (reference sequence). The CDR3 consists of 15 residues. V lost 7 bases and J 1 base, leaving 16 bases between the germline ends. Together with reference TRBV5-4 and TRBJ2-3, the CDR3 gives the full variable domain: ETGVTQSPTHLIKTRGQQVTLRCSSQSGHNTVSWYQQALGQGPQFIFQYYREEENGRGNFPPRFSGLQFPNYSSELNVNALELDDSALYLCASGPEGLRTDTQYFGPGTRLTVL.

The rearrangement joins TRBV7-3 to TRBJ2-1; D is possibly TRBD2 (5 bases). Trimming cost V 0 bases and J 9 bases, with 9 bases left between them. The CDR3 runs to 13 residues. CDR1 is SGHTA and CDR2 is FQGTGA in the germline V gene. CDR3 nucleotide sequence: TGTGCCAGCAGCTTAACGGGGAGCACTGAGCAGTTCTTC. Translation gives CASSLTGSTEQFF.

The J gene is TRBJ2-1, the V gene TRBV3-1 (or the pseudogene TRBV3-2), with 12 positions matching TRBD2. CDR1 is LGHDT, CDR2 YNNKEL, per germline (reference sequence). This CDR3 is built from 17 residues. The trim removed 1 base at V and 6 bases at J, leaving 7 bases unmatched. The CDR3 region has the DNA TGTGCCAGCAGCCAAGCCCTAGCGGGGGGGGCACCCAATGAGCAGTTCTTC. As protein: CASSQALAGGAPNEQFF.

This chain uses TRBV2 with TRBJ2-7; D call uncertain. Per the germline V gene, CDR1 is SNHLY and CDR2 is FYNNEI. This CDR3 contains 13 residues. The germline V and J ends were trimmed by 7 bases and 6 bases, with 16 bases remaining between them. This chain's CDR3 is CASTRPEAGEQYF. In DNA form, the CDR3 reads TGTGCCAGCACACGACCCGAGGCCGGCGAGCAGTACTTC.

The CDR3 region has the DNA TGTGCCAGCAGCTCAACTAATAAATGGGACTCTAACTATGGCTACACCTTC. Its protein is CASSSTNKWDSNYGYTF. The genes are TRBV5-6 and TRBJ1-2; maybe TRBD1 (5 bases). Trimming took off 3 bases at V and 0 bases at J, with 18 bases between the two ends. Germline lookup yields CDR1 SGHDT and CDR2 YYEEEE. The CDR3 consists of 17 residues.

This clone was found a few times. The chain carries TRBV19 and TRBJ1-1, with TRBD1 matching 7 bases. The J segment lost 4 bases and the V segment lost 5 bases, leaving 10 bases of the junction unmatched. The CDR3 loop spans 15 amino acids. Germline V gene sequence: CDR1 LNHDA, CDR2 SQIVND (reference sequence). In nucleotides, the CDR3 is TGTGCCAGTAGTCGAAAGTCGACAGGGATCACTGAAGCTTTCTTT. Its translation: CASSRKSTGITEAFF.

The chain has TRBV5-5 and TRBJ2-3, with D possibly TRBD2 on 6 matching bases. This CDR3 spans 16 amino acids. In germline, CDR1 is SGHKS, CDR2 YYEKEE (reference sequence). Deletions cut 3 bases from V and 1 base from J, with 15 bases between. The CDR3 here is CASSSTMGGGTDTQYF. The CDR3 nucleotides read TGTGCCAGCAGCTCGACGATGGGCGGGGGCACAGATACGCAGTATTTT.

V gene TRBV5-1 combines with J gene TRBJ1-1; D may be TRBD1 (6 bases). Trimming left V 4 bases short and J 1 base short, with 14 bases between. The germline V gene has CDR1 SGHRS and CDR2 YFSETQ. The CDR3 is 15 amino acids. As DNA, the CDR3 is TGCGCCAGCAGCGTGGGGGGGACATGGAACACTGAAGCTTTCTTT. Its translation: CASSVGGTWNTEAFF.

This clone occurred once. V usage is TRBV15 and J usage is TRBJ1-5; 7 nucleotides match TRBD1. Germline trimming cut 3 bases from V and 2 bases from J; bases unmatched to any gene: 10. The CDR3 runs to 17 residues. Germline CDR1 and CDR2: LNHNV and YYDKDF (reference sequence). CDR3 sequence (DNA): TGTGCCACCAGCAGTCCCCAGGCAGGGGGTGGCAATCAGCCCCAGCATTTT. Translation gives CATSSPQAGGGNQPQHF. The full variable domain, with the rest looked up from reference TRBV15 and TRBJ1-5, is DAMVIQNPRYQVTQFGKPVTLSCSQTLNHNVMYWYQQKSSQAPKLLFHYYDKDFNNEADTPDNFQSRRPNTSFCFLDIRSPGLGDTAMYLCATSSPQAGGGNQPQHFGDGTRLSIL.

The chain joins TRBV3-1 (or the pseudogene TRBV3-2) to TRBJ1-2, with D maybe TRBD1 (6 bases). This CDR3 comprises 17 residues. Trimming removed 4 bases at V and 5 bases at J, with 23 bases between. Per the germline V gene, CDR1 is LGHDT and CDR2 is YNNKEL (reference sequence). CDR3 bases: TGTGCCAGCAGCCTAACCCTGGGACACTACCCCTTATATGGCTACACCTTC. This codes for CASSLTLGHYPLYGYTF.

This clone was observed once. V gene TRBV3-1 (or the pseudogene TRBV3-2) combines with J gene TRBJ1-1; perhaps TRBD1 as D (6 bases). The germline V gene has CDR1 LGHDT and CDR2 YNNKEL (reference sequence). V shed 4 bases and J shed 1 base, with 13 bases lying between them. This CDR3 region has 15 residues. CDR3 nucleotide sequence: TGTGCCAGCAGCCCCCGGGACAAACAGAACACTGAAGCTTTCTTT. It codes for CASSPRDKQNTEAFF.

The chain combines TRBV7-2 with TRBJ1-4; D is undetermined. CDR3 length: 14 residues. V dropped 1 base and J dropped 2 bases, with 5 bases sitting between them. Germline V CDR1 and CDR2: SGHTA, FQGNSA. This CDR3 is CASSLGETNEKLFF. For the CDR3, the DNA is TGTGCCAGCAGCTTAGGGGAGACTAATGAAAAACTGTTTTTT.

The rearrangement uses TRBV7-2 and TRBJ1-3; the D is unclear. The CDR3 sequence is 18 residues long. CDR1 SGHTA and CDR2 FQGNSA come from the germline V gene. V dropped 1 base and J dropped 9 bases, with 25 bases sitting between them. CDR3 sequence reads: CASSLGVDRVFSRATIYF. DNA for the CDR3: TGTGCCAGCAGCTTAGGGGTTGACCGGGTCTTTTCTAGAGCCACCATATATTTT.

The rearrangement links TRBV12-3 or TRBV12-4 to TRBJ2-3, with D perhaps matching TRBD1 (5 bases). Trimming cost V 5 bases and J 0 bases, with 6 bases left between them. The CDR3 length is 13 residues. CDR3 nucleotide sequence: TGTGCCAGCAGTAAGGGGAGCACAGATACGCAGTATTTT. Translation gives CASSKGSTDTQYF.

This clone was seen only once. V usage is TRBV28 and J usage is TRBJ1-5, with 9 bases that match TRBD1. The trim removed 2 bases at V and 0 bases at J, leaving 11 bases unmatched. CDR3 size: 19 residues. Germline V lookup: CDR1 MDHEN, CDR2 SYDVKM. CDR3 in amino acids: CASSLRVGTGPYSNQPQHF. The CDR3 nucleotides are TGTGCCAGCAGTTTAAGGGTCGGGACAGGGCCCTATAGCAATCAGCCCCAGCATTTT.

The rearrangement joins TRBV5-1 to TRBJ1-6; 7 bases map to TRBD1. V lost 6 bases and J lost 7; bases outside the gene matches: 7. The CDR3 sequence is 14 residues long. Germline CDR1 and CDR2: SGHRS and YFSETQ. The CDR3 bases are TGCGCCAGCAACCCCGGGACAGCCAATTCACCCCTCCACTTT. It yields the protein CASNPGTANSPLHF.

The chain joins TRBV5-5 to TRBJ1-4; D uncertain. The CDR3 length is 16 residues. The germline CDR1 and CDR2 sequences are SGHKS and YYEKEE (reference sequence). With 2 bases removed from V and 2 bases from J, the gap between germline ends came to 13 bases. As DNA, the CDR3 is TGTGCCAGCAGCTTCCTCGAGGGTAGGACTAATGAAAAACTGTTTTTT. Protein: CASSFLEGRTNEKLFF.

The rearrangement joins TRBV5-1 to TRBJ2-2; perhaps TRBD2 as D (5 bases). Trimming cost V 4 bases and J 5 bases, with 9 bases left between them. The CDR3 totals 13 residues. Germline CDR1 and CDR2: SGHRS and YFSETQ. The CDR3 nucleotides read TGCGCCAGCAGCAACCCGGGGACCGGGGAGCTGTTTTTT. It specifies CASSNPGTGELFF. The entire variable domain, with the rest obtained from reference TRBV5-1 and TRBJ2-2, is as follows: KAGVTQTPRYLIKTRGQQVTLSCSPISGHRSVSWYQQTPGQGLQFLFEYFSETQRNKGNFPGRFSGRQFSNSRSEMNVSTLELGDSALYLCASSNPGTGELFFGEGSRLTVL.

J is TRBJ1-1 and V is TRBV14, with a possible D match to TRBD1 (6 bases). The CDR3 length is 13 residues. The germline gives CDR1 SGHDN, CDR2 FVKESK. V was shortened by 2 bases and J by 4 bases, with 8 bases between the two germline ends. CDR3 region: CASSQFRGTEAFF. The CDR3 DNA is TGTGCCAGCAGCCAATTCAGGGGCACTGAAGCTTTCTTT. The full variable domain, its missing parts supplied by reference TRBV14 and TRBJ1-1, is EAGVTQFPSHSVIEKGQTVTLRCDPISGHDNLYWYRRVMGKEIKFLLHFVKESKQDESGMPNNRFLAERTGGTYSTLKVQPAELEDSGVYFCASSQFRGTEAFFGQGTRLTVV.

V and J are TRBV7-4 and TRBJ2-7; D may be TRBD1 (6 bases). The V gene's germline CDR1 is SGHVT and CDR2 SQSDAQ. CDR3 length: 14 amino acids. With 5 bases removed from V and 6 bases from J, the gap between germline ends came to 17 bases. CDR3 sequence reads: CASSASYRVREQYF. CDR3 DNA sequence: TGTGCCAGCAGCGCCTCCTACAGGGTCCGCGAGCAGTACTTC. The full variable domain, completed using reference TRBV7-4 and TRBJ2-7, is GAGVSQSPRYKVAKRGRDVALRCDSISGHVTLYWYRQTLGQGSEVLTYSQSDAQRDKSGRPSGRFSAERPERSVSTLKIQRTEQGDSAVYLCASSASYRVREQYFGPGTRLTVT.

The chain has TRBV2 and TRBJ1-4; weak D call: TRBD1 (6 bases). Trimming took 7 bases from V and 8 from J, leaving 14 bases between them. Germline-derived CDR1 and CDR2 are SNHLY and FYNNEI. CDR3 length: 13 residues. The CDR3 is CASKWSGEEKLFF. The CDR3 DNA reads TGTGCCAGCAAATGGTCAGGGGAGGAAAAACTGTTTTTT.

J is TRBJ1-6 and V is TRBV7-6, with TRBD1 matching over 8 bases. This CDR3 has 16 amino acids. V dropped 4 bases and J dropped 10; count of bases not matched to a gene: 12. Germline CDR1 reads SGHVS; CDR2 reads FNYEAQ. For the CDR3, the DNA is TGTGCCAGCAGCTCAGCTGGCCGGGACAGGACCTCACCCCTCCACTTT. Its protein is CASSSAGRDRTSPLHF.

V gene TRBV7-8 combines with J gene TRBJ2-7; D remains ambiguous. CDR1 and CDR2 (germline): SGHVS, FQNEAQ. The CDR3 is made up of 13 amino acids. Trimming shortened V by 2 bases and J by 2 bases, and 7 bases separated the two germline ends. The CDR3 protein is CASSLFTAYEQYF. CDR3 nucleotides: TGTGCCAGCAGCTTATTTACGGCCTACGAGCAGTACTTC. The complete variable domain, with remaining parts taken from reference TRBV7-8 and TRBJ2-7, reads GAGVSQSPRYKVAKRGQDVALRCDPISGHVSLFWYQQALGQGPEFLTYFQNEAQLDKSGLPSDRFFAERPEGSVSTLKIQRTQQEDSAVYLCASSLFTAYEQYFGPGTRLTVT.

V is TRBV5-1 and J is TRBJ2-5; possibly TRBD2 for D (6 bases). CDR3 length: 14 amino acids. Deletions cut 4 bases from V and 1 base from J, with 11 bases between. In germline, CDR1 is SGHRS, CDR2 YFSETQ. The CDR3 sequence is CASSGGALQETQYF. Here the CDR3 DNA reads TGCGCCAGCAGCGGAGGGGCCCTCCAAGAGACCCAGTACTTC.

This rearrangement joins TRBV18 to TRBJ2-7; D gene uncertain. Trimming removed 3 bases at V and 2 bases at J, with 17 bases between. This CDR3 comprises 16 residues. Germline lookup yields CDR1 KGHSH and CDR2 LQKENI. CDR3 in DNA: TGTGCCAGCTCACCCCAGCCGGCCGGCGGCGCCTACGAGCAGTACTTC. Translation: CASSPQPAGGAYEQYF.